Listed below are T cell receptor beta chains from one sample, sequenced in a study of CD8+ T cells in alopecia areata. The assay was immunoSEQ multiplex PCR, and TCRdb's table has in-frame clones only and misses some. In the table there are about 7,900 clones, roughly 55% of which are singletons. Material: skin, obtained at week 0. Receptors originate from a human donor with alopecia areata. CDR3s include the opening cysteine and the closing phenylalanine or tryptophan. The order of the fields is D gene, V gene, clone size, J gene, CDR3 protein, CDR3 DNA. D genes are given only for firm matches. Some rows mark clone size as missing; the rest say once, few, many or name a class of expanded clone.

D gene: TRBD1
V gene: TRBV11-2
clone size: .
J gene: TRBJ1-2
CDR3 protein: CASSSGRDSFYGGYTF
CDR3 DNA: TGTGCCAGCAGCTCGGGCCGGGACAGCTTTTATGGAGGCTACACCTTC

D gene: .
V gene: TRBV29-1
clone size: .
J gene: TRBJ2-7
CDR3 protein: CSVVRGGEQYF
CDR3 DNA: TGCAGCGTTGTGCGGGGAGGCGAGCAGTACTTC

D gene: .
V gene: TRBV29-1
clone size: .
J gene: TRBJ2-7
CDR3 protein: CSVGGDEASYEQYF
CDR3 DNA: TGCAGCGTGGGGGGCGACGAAGCCTCCTACGAGCAGTACTTC

D gene: .
V gene: TRBV5-6
clone size: few
J gene: TRBJ2-1
CDR3 protein: CASSLYSLAEEASLTEQFF
CDR3 DNA: TGTGCCAGCAGCTTGTACAGTTTAGCGGAGGAGGCGTCTTTGACTGAGCAGTTCTTC

D gene: .
V gene: TRBV9
clone size: .
J gene: TRBJ2-7
CDR3 protein: CASSPGSEQYF
CDR3 DNA: TGTGCCAGCAGCCCTGGAAGCGAGCAGTACTTC

D gene: .
V gene: TRBV5-1
clone size: few
J gene: TRBJ2-5
CDR3 protein: CASSWLDLQGYQETQYF
CDR3 DNA: TGCGCCAGCAGCTGGTTGGACCTACAGGGTTACCAAGAGACCCAGTACTTC

D gene: .
V gene: TRBV19
clone size: .
J gene: TRBJ1-2
CDR3 protein: CASTEGYGYTF
CDR3 DNA: TGTGCCAGTACAGAGGGCTATGGCTACACCTTC

D gene: .
V gene: TRBV7-8
clone size: .
J gene: TRBJ2-7
CDR3 protein: CASGPRSFYEQYF
CDR3 DNA: TGTGCCAGCGGCCCCCGGTCATTTTACGAGCAGTACTTC

D gene: TRBD2
V gene: TRBV30
clone size: .
J gene: TRBJ2-1
CDR3 protein: CAWRKGRLALRSSYNEQFF
CDR3 DNA: TGTGCCTGGAGGAAGGGAAGACTAGCTCTTCGCTCCTCCTACAATGAGCAGTTCTTC

D gene: TRBD2
V gene: TRBV27
clone size: .
J gene: TRBJ2-7
CDR3 protein: CASSVRGGRRSLADSYEQYF
CDR3 DNA: TGTGCCAGCAGCGTTCGAGGGGGTAGGAGATCACTAGCGGACTCCTACGAGCAGTACTTC

D gene: .
V gene: TRBV6-1
clone size: .
J gene: TRBJ2-7
CDR3 protein: CASREPRSVPYEQYF
CDR3 DNA: TGTGCCAGCAGAGAACCCCGGTCAGTCCCCTACGAGCAGTACTTC

D gene: TRBD1
V gene: TRBV14
clone size: .
J gene: TRBJ2-7
CDR3 protein: CASSQLRRGQSEQYF
CDR3 DNA: TGTGCCAGCAGCCAACTGCGCAGGGGACAGAGCGAGCAGTACTTC

D gene: .
V gene: TRBV30
clone size: few
J gene: TRBJ1-5
CDR3 protein: CAWSVGRLGLGSNQPQHF
CDR3 DNA: TGTGCCTGGAGTGTCGGCAGGCTTGGTTTAGGGAGCAATCAGCCCCAGCATTTT

D gene: TRBD2
V gene: TRBV9
clone size: few
J gene: TRBJ2-4
CDR3 protein: CASSPGLAGAKNIQYF
CDR3 DNA: TGTGCCAGCAGCCCGGGACTAGCGGGAGCCAAAAACATTCAGTACTTC

D gene: TRBD1
V gene: TRBV7-9
clone size: .
J gene: TRBJ2-1
CDR3 protein: CASSLLGTGGSGPYNEQFF
CDR3 DNA: TGTGCCAGCAGCTTATTAGGGACAGGGGGCAGTGGGCCCTACAATGAGCAGTTCTTC

D gene: TRBD2
V gene: TRBV27
clone size: .
J gene: TRBJ2-5
CDR3 protein: CASSSASGYQETQYF
CDR3 DNA: TGTGCCAGCAGTAGTGCTAGCGGATACCAAGAGACCCAGTACTTC

D gene: .
V gene: TRBV10-3
clone size: .
J gene: TRBJ1-1
CDR3 protein: CAISGGMNTEAFF
CDR3 DNA: TGTGCCATCAGTGGGGGGATGAACACTGAAGCCTTCTTT

D gene: .
V gene: TRBV5-6
clone size: .
J gene: TRBJ2-3
CDR3 protein: CASSLGLADTQYF
CDR3 DNA: TGTGCCAGCAGCTTGGGTTTGGCAGATACGCAGTATTTT

D gene: TRBD1
V gene: TRBV6-5
clone size: .
J gene: TRBJ2-7
CDR3 protein: CASTSTGAEQYF
CDR3 DNA: TGTGCCAGCACCTCTACAGGGGCCGAGCAGTACTTC

D gene: TRBD1
V gene: TRBV6-5
clone size: .
J gene: TRBJ2-7
CDR3 protein: CASSYTGQGEQYF
CDR3 DNA: TGTGCCAGCAGTTACACAGGACAGGGCGAGCAGTACTTC

D gene: .
V gene: TRBV4-1
clone size: .
J gene: TRBJ1-2
CDR3 protein: CASSQEQLGTIRGYTF
CDR3 DNA: TGCGCCAGCAGCCAAGAACAGCTGGGGACCATTCGGGGCTACACCTTC

D gene: .
V gene: TRBV7-6
clone size: .
J gene: TRBJ1-2
CDR3 protein: CASSSSSGGGRYGYTF
CDR3 DNA: TGTGCCAGCAGCTCGAGTAGCGGAGGGGGAAGATATGGCTACACCTTC

D gene: .
V gene: TRBV5-8
clone size: .
J gene: TRBJ1-3
CDR3 protein: CASSQGRVSGNTIYF
CDR3 DNA: TGTGCCAGCAGCCAGGGACGGGTCTCTGGAAACACCATATATTTT

D gene: TRBD1
V gene: TRBV15
clone size: .
J gene: TRBJ2-4
CDR3 protein: CATSGDRGMDIQYF
CDR3 DNA: TGTGCCACCAGCGGAGACAGGGGTATGGACATTCAGTACTTT

D gene: TRBD1
V gene: TRBV19
clone size: .
J gene: TRBJ2-1
CDR3 protein: CASSKGDSPHNEQFF
CDR3 DNA: TGTGCCAGTAGTAAAGGGGACAGCCCACACAATGAGCAGTTCTTC

D gene: .
V gene: TRBV7-2
clone size: .
J gene: TRBJ1-5
CDR3 protein: CASSFWDTYQPQHF
CDR3 DNA: TGTGCCAGCAGCTTCTGGGACACTTATCAGCCCCAGCATTTT

D gene: TRBD2
V gene: TRBV9
clone size: once
J gene: TRBJ2-1
CDR3 protein: CASSVETSGRIEQFF
CDR3 DNA: TGTGCCAGCAGCGTAGAAACTAGCGGGAGGATTGAGCAGTTCTTC

D gene: .
V gene: TRBV6-8
clone size: few
J gene: TRBJ1-1
CDR3 protein: CASSYSWVGTEAFF
CDR3 DNA: TGTGCCAGCAGTTACTCCTGGGTGGGCACTGAAGCTTTCTTT

D gene: .
V gene: TRBV28
clone size: .
J gene: TRBJ1-2
CDR3 protein: CASSTSEPFYGYTF
CDR3 DNA: .